These T cell receptor beta chains were read from a single sample in a study of T cells in Graves' hyperthyroidism and ophthalmopathy. TCRdb re-called the multiplex PCR reads through MiXCR, storing one row per CDR3 protein. The data show approximately 210,000 distinct CDR3 sequences, about a sixth seen once. Sample: blood. The receptors stem from a man aged 50 or older with Graves' hyperthyroidism. Both conserved end residues are part of each CDR3. A D gene is named only where the DNA matches it firmly. Clone size is stated in some rows and not others, as once, few, many or a class when expanded.

>TRBJ1-1|14|TRBD1|.|TRBV5-1
TGCGCCAGCAGAAGAACAGGGGCGAACACTGAAGCTTTCTTT
CASRRTGANTEAFF
>TRBJ2-4|20|TRBD2|once|TRBV4-1
TGCGCCAGCAGAGAGGTCGGTAGCGGGAGATTGGGGCTAGTCAAAAACATTCAGTACTTC
CASREVGSGRLGLVKNIQYF
>TRBJ2-4|14|.|.|TRBV7-2
TGTGCCAGCAGCTCCAACAGGGGGGGGAACATTCAGTACTTC
CASSSNRGGNIQYF
>TRBJ2-3|16|TRBD2|.|TRBV19
TGTGCCAGTAGTATAACCCGCGGGAGGGCAGCAGATACGCAGTATTTT
CASSITRGRAADTQYF
>TRBJ1-4|14|.|many|TRBV27
TGTGCCAGCAGTTTGGGGCAGTTAAATGAAAAACTGTTTTTT
CASSLGQLNEKLFF
>TRBJ2-1|16|TRBD2|.|TRBV4-1
TGCGCCAGCAGCCATAAGTCCTCTAGCGGGGGTGGTGAGCAGTTCTTC
CASSHKSSSGGGEQFF
>TRBJ1-2|14|TRBD1|few|TRBV10-3
TGTGCCATCAGCCGGGACAGAATTAACTATGGCTACACCTTC
CAISRDRINYGYTF
>TRBJ2-7|13|TRBD2|many|TRBV2
TGTGCCAGCCTGCGGGAGCGAGCCTACGAGCAGTACTTC
CASLRERAYEQYF
>TRBJ2-3|17|.|.|TRBV9
TGTGCCAGCAGCGTAGAGGCAGGCCAGGTGGGCACAGATACGCAGTATTTT
CASSVEAGQVGTDTQYF
>TRBJ2-1|14|TRBD2|.|TRBV7-2
TGTGCCAGCACCCCTCGGACTAGCGGGAATGAGCAGTTCTTC
CASTPRTSGNEQFF